Presented here are 20 T cell receptor beta chains from one specimen sequenced in a study of blood T cell repertoires in COVID-19 (dated by TCRdb to about 2020). Library preparation was by the immunoSEQ multiplex PCR assay. TCRdb re-hosts the immuneACCESS table, in-frame sequences only. Its copies lack some clones; in the studies checked, an unresolved V gene accounts for under half of them, and the cause for the rest is not known. Present in this sample are about 270,000 clones, about 87% of which were seen just once. The top ten constitute 4.1% of the sample. Sequenced input: PBMCs or T cells enriched from blood (not recorded which). The receptors shown here come from a woman aged 25 to 39 with acute COVID-19.

V and J are TRBV7-8 and TRBJ1-1; D is unclear. Per the germline V gene, CDR1 is SGHVS and CDR2 is FQNEAQ. The CDR3 runs to 14 residues. Trimming removed 1 base at V and 1 base at J, with 7 bases between. In DNA, the CDR3 is TGTGCCAGCAGCTTAGTAACAGAGAACACTGAAGCTTTCTTT. Translated, it gives CASSLVTENTEAFF.

The rearrangement uses TRBV21-1 and TRBJ2-7; TRBD1 is the table's D call, not checked against the DNA. TRBV21-1 counts as a pseudogene. The CDR3 loop spans 13 amino acids. Here the CDR3 reads CASSKADTYEQYF. CDR3 DNA: TGTGCCAGCAGCAAAGCGGACACCTACGAGCAGTACTTC.

The chain employs TRBV5-1 and TRBJ2-5, with 7 bases matching TRBD2. The V segment lost 0 bases and the J segment 7 bases; nucleotides outside the gene matches: 9. This CDR3 region has 15 residues. The V gene's germline CDR1 is SGHRS and CDR2 YFSETQ. The CDR3 bases are TGCGCCAGCAGCTTGGAAGCTAGTGGGGGGGGGACCCAGTACTTC. Protein: CASSLEASGGGTQYF.

The sample holds a few counts of this clone. This chain joins TRBV29-1 and TRBJ2-2; weak D call: TRBD1 (5 bases). This CDR3 region has 12 residues. Germline lookup yields CDR1 SQVTM and CDR2 ANQGSEA. Trimming removed 3 bases at V and 3 bases at J, with 5 bases between. In DNA, the CDR3 is TGCAGCGTTGACAGGGACACCGGGGAGCTGTTTTTT. It translates to CSVDRDTGELFF.

V and J are TRBV6-1 and TRBJ2-3; 9 nucleotides match TRBD2. The CDR3 spans 16 residues. The V gene's germline CDR1 is MNHNS and CDR2 SASEGT. J gave up 2 bases and V 3 bases, and 6 bases lay outside the gene matches. The CDR3 bases are TGTGCCAGCAGTGACCAACTAGCGGGCAACACAGATACGCAGTATTTT. Translating it yields CASSDQLAGNTDTQYF.

The rearrangement uses TRBV21-1 and TRBJ2-7; TRBD2, the table's D call, was not compared with the DNA. TRBV21-1 is recorded as a pseudogene. CDR3 size: 11 residues. CDR3 DNA sequence: TGTGCCAGCAGCAGAAGGAGGGAGCAGTACTTC. Amino acid sequence: CASSRRREQYF.

The genes are TRBV28 and TRBJ1-2; possibly TRBD1 for D (5 bases). Germline values: CDR1 MDHEN, CDR2 SYDVKM. CDR3 length equals 16 residues. V shed 5 bases and J shed 5 bases, with 21 bases lying between them. This CDR3 is CASSPNEQAVPYGYTF. The DNA for the CDR3 is TGTGCCAGCAGTCCCAATGAACAGGCCGTACCTTATGGCTACACCTTC.

Notes on this clone: The same CDR3 can be traced to other DNA sequences in this sample. This chain joins TRBV5-6 and TRBJ2-1, with 10 nucleotides matching TRBD2. With 0 bases clipped from V and 4 bases from J, the junction kept 4 bases outside the gene matches. The CDR3 runs 16 residues. The V gene's germline CDR1 is SGHDT and CDR2 YYEEEE. The CDR3 coding sequence is TGTGCCAGCAGCTTGGCCGGACTAGCGGATTACAATGAGCAGTTCTTC. This encodes CASSLAGLADYNEQFF.

The gene calls are TRBV4-1 and TRBJ2-1; TRBD2 agrees at 14 bases. Per germline, CDR1 MGHRA and CDR2 YSYEKL. This CDR3 has 19 residues. Unmatched junction bases numbered 10, after V lost 4 bases and J lost 2 bases. As DNA, the CDR3 is TGCGCCAGCAGCCCCTATGGGACTAGCGGGAGCCCTCCCTACAATGAGCAGTTCTTC. Translating gives CASSPYGTSGSPPYNEQFF.

CDR3 bases: TGTGCCAGCAGGACAACAGTACACGAGCAGTACTTC. It specifies CASRTTVHEQYF. The chain couples TRBV27 to TRBJ2-7; D is undetermined. The germline V and J ends were trimmed by 6 bases and 5 bases, with 11 bases remaining between them. Germline CDR1 and CDR2: MNHEY and SMNVEV (reference sequence). The CDR3 has 12 amino acids.

CDR3 bases: TGTGCCAGCAGCCCATCCGGGGACCCTGCCGGGGGGCAGTTCTTC. Translation gives CASSPSGDPAGGQFF. The chain couples TRBV3-1 (or the pseudogene TRBV3-2) to TRBJ2-1; TRBD2 is a possible D gene (6 bases). CDR3 length: 15 residues. V was shortened by 4 bases and J by 12 bases, with 22 bases between the two germline ends. The germline V gene encodes CDR1 LGHDT and CDR2 YNNKEL (reference sequence).

The chain employs TRBV2 and TRBJ1-5; 9 bases map to TRBD1. With 5 bases clipped from V and 7 bases from J, the junction kept 3 bases outside the gene matches. Germline V gene lookup returns CDR1 SNHLY and CDR2 FYNNEI. This CDR3 comprises 13 residues. The CDR3 nucleotides read TGTGCCAGCAGTCGGGACAGGGAACAGCCCCAGCATTTT. Amino acids: CASSRDREQPQHF. Full variable domain (rest looked up from reference TRBV2 and TRBJ1-5): EPEVTQTPSHQVTQMGQEVILRCVPISNHLYFYWYRQILGQKVEFLVSFYNNEISEKSEIFDDQFSVERPDGSNFTLKIRSTKLEDSAMYFCASSRDREQPQHFGDGTRLSIL.

The chain employs TRBV5-1 and TRBJ1-1; D is undetermined. The CDR3 has 11 amino acids. The germline CDR1 and CDR2 sequences are SGHRS and YFSETQ. The ends were cut back, 0 bases at V and 7 bases at J, with 4 bases in the middle. The CDR3 nucleotides are TGCGCCAGCAGCTTGGCCGGTGAAGCTTTCTTT. Encoded protein: CASSLAGEAFF. The full variable domain, its missing parts supplied by reference TRBV5-1 and TRBJ1-1, is KAGVTQTPRYLIKTRGQQVTLSCSPISGHRSVSWYQQTPGQGLQFLFEYFSETQRNKGNFPGRFSGRQFSNSRSEMNVSTLELGDSALYLCASSLAGEAFFGQGTRLTVV.

The chain recombines TRBV4-1 with TRBJ1-2; no definite D call. CDR3 length: 19 amino acids. CDR1 is MGHRA, CDR2 YSYEKL, per germline. Trimming shortened V by 1 base and J by 2 bases, and 23 bases separated the two germline ends. The CDR3 reads CASSQVLKKRGLLNYGYTF. DNA for the CDR3: TGCGCCAGCAGCCAAGTTTTAAAGAAAAGAGGACTTTTAAACTATGGCTACACCTTC.

The chain combines TRBV2 with TRBJ2-1, with 10 nucleotides matching TRBD2. J gave up 5 bases and V 1 base, and 2 bases lay outside the gene matches. The CDR3 covers 15 residues. Per the germline V gene, CDR1 is SNHLY and CDR2 is FYNNEI. The CDR3 DNA sequence: TGTGCCAGCAGTGAAGTACTAGCGGGACACAATGAGCAGTTCTTC. This sequence encodes CASSEVLAGHNEQFF.

The gene calls are TRBV28 and TRBJ1-6; tentative D call: TRBD1 (6 bases). Trimming took 5 bases from V and 3 from J, leaving 17 bases between them. The CDR3 runs 17 residues. The germline gives CDR1 MDHEN, CDR2 SYDVKM. CDR3 nucleotide sequence: TGTGCCAGCAGTCTTAAGGGGGTTTTAGGCTATAATTCACCCCTCCACTTT. As protein: CASSLKGVLGYNSPLHF.

As to this clone: Distinct nucleotide sequences in the sample also encode this CDR3. This chain joins TRBV9 and TRBJ2-7; TRBD2 matches at 8 bases. V gave up 2 bases and J gave up 5 bases; unmatched junction bases: 6. The CDR3 totals 14 residues. Germline assignment: CDR1 SGDLS and CDR2 YYNGEE. CDR3 DNA: TGTGCCAGCAGCGTGAGCGGGAGAGAAGACGAGCAGTACTTC. Translating gives CASSVSGREDEQYF.

The chain employs TRBV19 and TRBJ2-7, with D possibly matching TRBD1 (6 bases). Deletions cut 3 bases from V and 2 bases from J, with 32 bases between. The germline V gene encodes CDR1 LNHDA and CDR2 SQIVND (reference sequence). The CDR3 length is 21 residues. DNA of the CDR3: TGTGCCAGTAGTATTTCCAACCCTCTCTTTCTTGGGGGCGCGGGCCCCTACGAGCAGTACTTC. It specifies CASSISNPLFLGGAGPYEQYF.

The J gene is TRBJ2-3, the V gene TRBV10-3; tentative D call: TRBD2 (6 bases). Looked up from germline, CDR1 is ENHRY and CDR2 is SYGVKD. With 3 bases removed from V and 3 bases from J, the gap between germline ends came to 10 bases. The CDR3 is 14 residues long. This chain's CDR3 is CAISDSSGTDTQYF. DNA for the CDR3: TGTGCCATCAGTGACTCCAGCGGGACAGATACGCAGTATTTT.

The chain is built from TRBV28 and TRBJ2-3; D unclear. Looked up from germline, CDR1 is MDHEN and CDR2 is SYDVKM. The V end was cut by 7 bases, the J end by 4 bases, with 9 bases between. The CDR3 consists of 12 residues. The CDR3 loop is CASKAQADTQYF. Written as DNA, the CDR3 is TGTGCCAGCAAGGCCCAGGCAGATACGCAGTATTTT.